This T cell receptor beta chain derives from a study of neurological immune-mediated disorders. Over 160 million TCR-beta sequences, together covering 15-18 subjects, were produced by every individual sequencing run that was carried out. TCRdb reprocessed the 5' RACE reads with MiXCR, giving one entry per CDR3 protein. This table has more than 75,000 distinct CDR3 sequences, approximately 10% appearing once. There are 14 residues in the CDR3. The germline V gene encodes CDR1 SGHTS and CDR2 YDEGEE. V lost 2 bases, J lost 4 bases, and 12 bases lay in between. Regarding this clonotype: A much larger clone differs by one base, so this may be a read error.

The sample taken for sequencing was PBMCs. The chain combines TRBV5-8 with TRBJ1-1, with D uncertain. This TCR derives from a man in his forties in good health. DNA for the CDR3: TGTGCCAGCAGCTTCTACATGCTCACCACTGAAGCTTTCTTT. This gives the protein CASSFYMLTTEAFF.